The next 3 T cell receptor beta chains were all read from a single sample in a study of shared clonotypes between healthy human individuals. The protocol was immunoSEQ multiplex PCR, while the TCRdb copy is restricted to in-frame clones and leaves out a portion. The table has about 730,000 clones, around 77% seen once. The sequenced material came from memory CD4+ T cells sorted from blood. Subset defined: CD45RA-negative fraction. These receptors all come from a woman aged 25 to 45 in good health.

Only one count was recorded for this clone. This chain uses TRBV14 with TRBJ1-6; a weak D match, TRBD1 (5 bases). V was pared by 4 bases and J by 5 bases, with 12 bases between. CDR3 length: 15 residues. Germline CDR1 and CDR2: SGHDN and FVKESK. The CDR3, as DNA: TGTGCCAGCAGCCGATCCGCGGACAATAATTCACCCCTCCACTTT. Translating it yields CASSRSADNNSPLHF.

The chain uses TRBV28 and TRBJ2-1, with 13 bases lining up with TRBD2. The germline V gene encodes CDR1 MDHEN and CDR2 SYDVKM. The CDR3 consists of 16 residues. With 2 bases clipped from V and 4 bases from J, the junction kept 2 bases outside the gene matches. The CDR3 reads CASSLGLAGEYNEQFF. CDR3 nucleotides: TGTGCCAGCAGTTTAGGACTAGCGGGGGAATACAATGAGCAGTTCTTC.

This chain connects TRBV14 to TRBJ2-1; 11 bases are shared with TRBD2. CDR1 is SGHDN and CDR2 is FVKESK in the germline V gene. Trimming at V came to 0 bases and at J to 3 bases, leaving 7 bases not matched to a gene. CDR3 length: 18 residues. In DNA, the CDR3 is TGTGCCAGCAGCCAAGATTTGCGGGGGACTAGCGGCTACAATGAGCAGTTCTTC. Amino acid sequence: CASSQDLRGTSGYNEQFF.